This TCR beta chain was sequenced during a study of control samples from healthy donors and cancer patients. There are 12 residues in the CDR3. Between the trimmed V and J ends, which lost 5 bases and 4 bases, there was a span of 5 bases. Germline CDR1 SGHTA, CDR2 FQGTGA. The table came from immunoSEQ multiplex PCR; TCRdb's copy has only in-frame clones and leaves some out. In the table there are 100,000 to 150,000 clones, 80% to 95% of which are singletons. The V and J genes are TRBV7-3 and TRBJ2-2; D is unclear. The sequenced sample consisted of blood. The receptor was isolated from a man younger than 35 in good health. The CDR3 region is CASSIRTGELFF. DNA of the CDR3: TGTGCCAGCAGCATCCGCACCGGGGAGCTGTTTTTT.